This T cell receptor beta chain emerged from a study of vaccination and CD4 T cells after COVID-19. Across the whole study: In the convalescent group, nasal swab PCR was SARS-CoV-2 positive; under ten cases were mild and one severe. Overlapping peptides covering the spike proteins of SARS-CoV-2, HCoV-NL63, HCoV-OC43 and HCoV-229E were added to stimulate cells.

Treatment denoted: approximately 10-day PBMC culture with coronavirus spike peptide pools or control peptides (ViraFEST assay). ViraFEST enlarged antigen-specific T cell populations with peptide pools and afterwards sequenced TCRs. Points on this clonotype: Antigen: not known.

The V and J ends lost 0 bases and 3 bases, in that order; junction bases with no gene match: 2. This CDR3 is 16 amino acids long. Germline V gene lookup returns CDR1 MNHEY and CDR2 SVGAGI. An Oncomine TCR Beta short-read assay was used to sequence the DNA from cultured CD4+ T cells. In this case, cultured CD4+ T cells provided the extracted genomic DNA. TCRdb redid the calling of the PCR reads with MiXCR, one entry per CDR3 protein. The data contain 15,000 to 17,000 distinct CDR3 sequences, about three quarters of them singletons. The genes are TRBV6-5 and TRBJ2-2; 9 positions match TRBD1. This receptor was obtained from a human donor who had recovered from COVID-19. Sequencing used CD4+ T cells from blood, cultured in vitro. For the CDR3, the DNA is TGTGCCAGCAGTTACTCGGACAGGGGCCACACCGGGGAGCTGTTTTTT. Residues: CASSYSDRGHTGELFF.